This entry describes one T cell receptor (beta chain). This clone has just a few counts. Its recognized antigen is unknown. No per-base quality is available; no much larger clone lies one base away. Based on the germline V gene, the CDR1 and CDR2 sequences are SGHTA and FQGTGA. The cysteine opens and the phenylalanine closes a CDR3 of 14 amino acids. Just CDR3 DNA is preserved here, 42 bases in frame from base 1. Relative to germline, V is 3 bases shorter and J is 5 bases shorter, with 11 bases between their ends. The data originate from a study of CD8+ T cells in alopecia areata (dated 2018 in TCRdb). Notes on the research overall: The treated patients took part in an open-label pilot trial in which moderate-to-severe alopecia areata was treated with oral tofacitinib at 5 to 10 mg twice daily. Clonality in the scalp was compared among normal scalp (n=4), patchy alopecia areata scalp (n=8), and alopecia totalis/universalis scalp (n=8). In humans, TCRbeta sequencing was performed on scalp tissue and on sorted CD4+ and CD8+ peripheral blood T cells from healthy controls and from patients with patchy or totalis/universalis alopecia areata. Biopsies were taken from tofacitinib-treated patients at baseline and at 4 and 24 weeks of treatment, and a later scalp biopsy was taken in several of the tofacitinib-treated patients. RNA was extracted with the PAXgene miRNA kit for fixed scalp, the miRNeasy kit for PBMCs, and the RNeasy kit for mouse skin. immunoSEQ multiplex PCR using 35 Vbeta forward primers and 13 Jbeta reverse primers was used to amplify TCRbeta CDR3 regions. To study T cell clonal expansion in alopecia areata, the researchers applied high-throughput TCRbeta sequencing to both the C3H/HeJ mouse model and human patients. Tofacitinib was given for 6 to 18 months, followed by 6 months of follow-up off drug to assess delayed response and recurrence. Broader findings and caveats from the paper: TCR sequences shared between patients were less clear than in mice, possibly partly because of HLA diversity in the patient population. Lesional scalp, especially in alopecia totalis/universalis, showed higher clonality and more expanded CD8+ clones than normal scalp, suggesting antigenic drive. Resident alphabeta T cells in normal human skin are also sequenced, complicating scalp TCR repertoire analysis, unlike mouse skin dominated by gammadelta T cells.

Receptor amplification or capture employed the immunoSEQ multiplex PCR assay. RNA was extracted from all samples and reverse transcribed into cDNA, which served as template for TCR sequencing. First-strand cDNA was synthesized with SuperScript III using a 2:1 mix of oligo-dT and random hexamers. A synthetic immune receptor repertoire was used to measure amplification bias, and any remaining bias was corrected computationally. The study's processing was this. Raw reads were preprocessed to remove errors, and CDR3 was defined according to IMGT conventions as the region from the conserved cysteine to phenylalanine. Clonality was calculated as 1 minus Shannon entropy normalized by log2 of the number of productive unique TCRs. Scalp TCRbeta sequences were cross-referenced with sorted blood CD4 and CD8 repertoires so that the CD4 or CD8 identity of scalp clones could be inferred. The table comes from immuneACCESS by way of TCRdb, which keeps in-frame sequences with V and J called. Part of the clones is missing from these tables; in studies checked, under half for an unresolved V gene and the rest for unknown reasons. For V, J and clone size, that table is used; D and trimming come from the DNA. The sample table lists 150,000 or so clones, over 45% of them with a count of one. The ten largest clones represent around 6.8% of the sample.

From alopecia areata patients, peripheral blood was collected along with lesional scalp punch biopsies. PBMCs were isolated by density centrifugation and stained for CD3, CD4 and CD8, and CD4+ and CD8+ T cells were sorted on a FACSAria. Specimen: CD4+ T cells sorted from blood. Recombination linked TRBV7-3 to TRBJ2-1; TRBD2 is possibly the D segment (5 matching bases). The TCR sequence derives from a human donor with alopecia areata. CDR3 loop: CASSLGSANNEQFF. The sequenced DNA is TGTGCCAGCAGCTTGGGTAGCGCGAACAATGAGCAGTTCTTC.